This T cell receptor (beta chain) originates from a study of blood T cell repertoires in COVID-19. Study in general: Spain, Italy and the United States supplied samples that represented acute and convalescent COVID-19. T cells, B-cell-depleted T cells, or PBMCs supplied cDNA or gDNA.

Repertoires were generated with immunoSEQ multiplex PCR, while TCRdb's copy carries only in-frame clones and drops some. This table holds 230,000 or so clones, 88% found once. The V end was cut by 5 bases, the J end by 8 bases, with 12 bases between. In germline, CDR1 is SGHAT, CDR2 FQNNGV. This CDR3 region has 12 residues. This clone was observed once. The age range of participants was 18 to 89 years, with residence in around 22 US areas. Participants' reported clinical history set cohort assignment. The J gene is TRBJ1-2, the V gene TRBV11-2; D is ambiguous. The material sequenced was PBMCs or T cells enriched from blood (not recorded which). The TCR originated in a middle-aged woman with acute COVID-19. The CDR3 nucleotides are TGTGCCAGCAGCCTCAATAATCTAGGCTACACCTTC. Translating gives CASSLNNLGYTF.